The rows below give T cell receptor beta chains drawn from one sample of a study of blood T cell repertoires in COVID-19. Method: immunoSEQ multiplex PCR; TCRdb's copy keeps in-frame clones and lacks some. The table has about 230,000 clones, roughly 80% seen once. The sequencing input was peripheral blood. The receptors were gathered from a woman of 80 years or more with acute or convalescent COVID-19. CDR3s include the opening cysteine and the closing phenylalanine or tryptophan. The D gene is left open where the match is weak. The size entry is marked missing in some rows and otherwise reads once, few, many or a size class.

CDR3aa: CASSQTRTGAGELFF
CDR3nt: TGCGCCAGCAGCCAAACTCGGACAGGCGCCGGGGAGCTGTTTTTT
v_gene: TRBV5-1
abundance: NA
j_gene: TRBJ2-2
d_gene: TRBD1

CDR3aa: CASSLSLNEQFF
CDR3nt: TGTGCCAGCAGCTTATCTTTAAATGAGCAGTTCTTC
v_gene: TRBV7-9
abundance: few
j_gene: TRBJ2-1
d_gene: NA

CDR3aa: CASSDRESIQYF
CDR3nt: TGTGCCAGCAGCGACAGGGAAAGCATTCAGTACTTC
v_gene: TRBV2
abundance: NA
j_gene: TRBJ2-4
d_gene: TRBD1

CDR3aa: CAIRDVTGAYGYTF
CDR3nt: TGTGCCATCAGAGATGTTACAGGGGCCTATGGCTACACCTTC
v_gene: TRBV10-3
abundance: once
j_gene: TRBJ1-2
d_gene: TRBD1

CDR3aa: CASSFASLEQYF
CDR3nt: TGTGCCAGCAGCTTTGCGAGCCTCGAGCAGTACTTC
v_gene: TRBV5-6
abundance: NA
j_gene: TRBJ2-7
d_gene: NA

CDR3aa: CASSFSTRADTQYF
CDR3nt: TGTGCCAGCAGCTTTTCTACTCGGGCAGATACGCAGTATTTT
v_gene: TRBV7-9
abundance: NA
j_gene: TRBJ2-3
d_gene: NA

CDR3aa: CASVDTAGGYNEQFF
CDR3nt: TGCGCCAGCGTGGACACGGCGGGAGGTTACAATGAGCAGTTCTTC
v_gene: TRBV5-1
abundance: NA
j_gene: TRBJ2-1
d_gene: TRBD2

CDR3aa: CASSQVGGGDSPLHF
CDR3nt: TGTGCCAGCAGCCAAGTGGGCGGGGGGGATTCACCCCTCCACTTT
v_gene: TRBV3-1/TRBV3-2
abundance: once
j_gene: TRBJ1-6
d_gene: NA

CDR3aa: CASSFRGGARETQYF
CDR3nt: TGTGCCAGCAGCTTCCGCGGGGGGGCCCGAGAGACCCAGTACTTC
v_gene: TRBV11-3
abundance: NA
j_gene: TRBJ2-5
d_gene: TRBD2

CDR3aa: CASSEAGGREKLFF
CDR3nt: TGTGCCAGCAGTGAAGCGGGCGGGAGGGAAAAACTGTTTTTT
v_gene: TRBV6-1
abundance: once
j_gene: TRBJ1-4
d_gene: NA

CDR3aa: CASSFPLEGANTGELFF
CDR3nt: TGTGCCAGCAGCTTCCCCCTCGAGGGGGCGAACACCGGGGAGCTGTTTTTT
v_gene: TRBV5-8
abundance: NA
j_gene: TRBJ2-2
d_gene: NA

CDR3aa: CASSLSQGKWFF
CDR3nt: TGTGCCAGCAGTTTATCCCAGGGGAAATGGTTCTTC
v_gene: TRBV27
abundance: NA
j_gene: TRBJ2-1
d_gene: NA

CDR3aa: CATSGRTGTTNEKLFF
CDR3nt: TGTGCCACCAGCGGGAGGACGGGAACAACTAATGAAAAACTGTTTTTT
v_gene: TRBV15
abundance: NA
j_gene: TRBJ1-4
d_gene: NA

CDR3aa: CASSGALAYEQYF
CDR3nt: TGTGCCAGCAGTGGAGCGCTAGCCTACGAGCAGTACTTC
v_gene: TRBV6-1
abundance: NA
j_gene: TRBJ2-7
d_gene: NA

CDR3aa: CASSPRAGGSDGYTF
CDR3nt: TGTGCCAGCAGCCCTCGGGCAGGGGGGAGCGATGGCTACACCTTC
v_gene: TRBV4-2
abundance: NA
j_gene: TRBJ1-2
d_gene: TRBD1

CDR3aa: CASSFRQSTDTQYF
CDR3nt: TGTGCCAGCAGCTTCCGACAGAGCACAGATACGCAGTATTTT
v_gene: TRBV7-3
abundance: NA
j_gene: TRBJ2-3
d_gene: NA

CDR3aa: CASSLQGGTGTGELFF
CDR3nt: TGTGCCAGCAGCCTCCAGGGGGGGACAGGGACCGGGGAGCTGTTTTTT
v_gene: TRBV7-2
abundance: NA
j_gene: TRBJ2-2
d_gene: TRBD1

CDR3aa: CASSEWGGRAPYNEQFF
CDR3nt: TGTGCCAGCAGTGAATGGGGCGGGAGGGCCCCATACAATGAGCAGTTCTTC
v_gene: TRBV2
abundance: NA
j_gene: TRBJ2-1
d_gene: TRBD2

CDR3aa: CASSVQGVTNEKLFF
CDR3nt: TGTGCCAGCAGTGTCCAGGGTGTAACTAATGAAAAACTGTTTTTT
v_gene: TRBV28
abundance: NA
j_gene: TRBJ1-4
d_gene: NA

CDR3aa: CSVFMGREGGTEAFF
CDR3nt: TGCAGCGTGTTCATGGGCAGGGAGGGGGGGACTGAAGCTTTCTTT
v_gene: TRBV29-1
abundance: NA
j_gene: TRBJ1-1
d_gene: NA

CDR3aa: CASSAGQGAGNTIYF
CDR3nt: TGTGCCAGCAGTGCTGGACAGGGAGCTGGAAACACCATATATTTT
v_gene: TRBV6-4
abundance: NA
j_gene: TRBJ1-3
d_gene: TRBD1

CDR3aa: CASSSGLAGANTDTQYF
CDR3nt: TGTGCCAGCAGCTCGGGACTAGCGGGGGCTAACACAGATACGCAGTATTTT
v_gene: TRBV5-4
abundance: NA
j_gene: TRBJ2-3
d_gene: TRBD2

CDR3aa: CASSTRMTGNYGYTF
CDR3nt: TGTGCCAGCAGCACCCGAATGACAGGGAACTATGGCTACACCTTC
v_gene: TRBV3-1/TRBV3-2
abundance: NA
j_gene: TRBJ1-2
d_gene: TRBD1

CDR3aa: CASSFGTDGQPQHF
CDR3nt: TGTGCCAGCAGTTTTGGGACAGACGGTCAGCCCCAGCATTTT
v_gene: TRBV28
abundance: NA
j_gene: TRBJ1-5
d_gene: TRBD1

CDR3aa: CASSLQGAITGELFF
CDR3nt: TGTGCCAGTAGTCTCCAGGGGGCAATCACCGGGGAGCTGTTTTTT
v_gene: TRBV19
abundance: once
j_gene: TRBJ2-2
d_gene: TRBD1